Listed here is a single T cell receptor beta chain. Its matching antigen is unknown. Profiling relied on immunoSEQ multiplex PCR, and the TCRdb table lists in-frame clones only, not all of them. The table has roughly 80,000 clones, approximately 92% seen once. V lost 5 bases, J lost 1 base, and 0 bases stayed unmatched. CDR1 is MNHNY, CDR2 SVGAGI, per germline (reference sequence). The CDR3 is 15 residues long. These data are taken from a study of human versus mouse CDR3 diversity and MHC coevolution. Study overall: Reported immunoSEQ sensitivity was one in 200,000 T cells, with reduced amplification bias. Study-wide points: In humans, T-cell selection involved five or six MHC II alleles. By iCHAO1, human TCR beta clonotypes numbered about 1.6 million, the most.

The source is a person aged 30-69 years in good health. The sample comprised naive CD4+ T cells from blood. Sample subset: CD45RO-negative CD62L-positive naive CD4 T cells. The J gene is TRBJ2-2, the V gene TRBV6-6; 11 bases align to TRBD1. CDR3 DNA: TGTGCCAGCAGTGGGACAGGGGGGAACACCGGGGAGCTGTTTTTT. It encodes CASSGTGGNTGELFF.